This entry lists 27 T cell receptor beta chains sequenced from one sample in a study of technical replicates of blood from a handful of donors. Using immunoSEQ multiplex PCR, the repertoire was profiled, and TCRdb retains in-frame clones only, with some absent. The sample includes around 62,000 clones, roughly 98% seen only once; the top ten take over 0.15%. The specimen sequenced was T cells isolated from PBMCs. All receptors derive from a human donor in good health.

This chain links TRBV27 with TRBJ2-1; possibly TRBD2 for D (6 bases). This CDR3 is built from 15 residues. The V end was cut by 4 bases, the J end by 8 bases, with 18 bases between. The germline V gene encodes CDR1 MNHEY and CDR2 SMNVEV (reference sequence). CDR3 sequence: CASSSFDPGRYEQFF. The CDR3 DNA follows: TGTGCCAGCAGTTCATTCGATCCCGGGAGATATGAGCAGTTCTTC.

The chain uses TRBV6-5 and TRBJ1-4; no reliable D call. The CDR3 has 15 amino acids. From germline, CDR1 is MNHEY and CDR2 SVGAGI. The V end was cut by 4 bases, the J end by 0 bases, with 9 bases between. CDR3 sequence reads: CASSLSGATNEKLFF. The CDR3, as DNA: TGTGCCAGCAGTTTGTCGGGTGCAACTAATGAAAAACTGTTTTTT.

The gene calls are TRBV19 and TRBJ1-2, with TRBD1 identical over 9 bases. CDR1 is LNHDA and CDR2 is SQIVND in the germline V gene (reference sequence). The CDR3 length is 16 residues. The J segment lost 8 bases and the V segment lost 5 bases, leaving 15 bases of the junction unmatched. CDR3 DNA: TGTGCCAGTAGTTCTTTGGGGACAGGGAGGATAGAAGGCTACACCTTC. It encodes CASSSLGTGRIEGYTF.

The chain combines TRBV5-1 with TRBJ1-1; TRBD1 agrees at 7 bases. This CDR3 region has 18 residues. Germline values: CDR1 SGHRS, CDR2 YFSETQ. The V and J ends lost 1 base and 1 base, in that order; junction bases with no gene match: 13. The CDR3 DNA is TGCGCCAGCAGCTTGCTCGGCCTGTCAGGGGGTCAGAACACTGAAGCTTTCTTT. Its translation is CASSLLGLSGGQNTEAFF.

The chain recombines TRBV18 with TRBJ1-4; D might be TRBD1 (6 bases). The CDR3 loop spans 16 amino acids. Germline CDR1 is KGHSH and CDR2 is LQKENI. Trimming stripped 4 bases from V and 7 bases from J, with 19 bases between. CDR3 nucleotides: TGTGCCAGCTCACAGCCTTTGGGGGCGGTTGGTGAAAAACTGTTTTTT. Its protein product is CASSQPLGAVGEKLFF.

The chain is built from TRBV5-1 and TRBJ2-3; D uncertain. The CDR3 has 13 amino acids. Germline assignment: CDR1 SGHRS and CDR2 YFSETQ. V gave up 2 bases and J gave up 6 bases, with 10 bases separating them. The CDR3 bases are TGCGCCAGCAGCTTTGGGCCCGCTGATACGCAGTATTTT. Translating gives CASSFGPADTQYF.

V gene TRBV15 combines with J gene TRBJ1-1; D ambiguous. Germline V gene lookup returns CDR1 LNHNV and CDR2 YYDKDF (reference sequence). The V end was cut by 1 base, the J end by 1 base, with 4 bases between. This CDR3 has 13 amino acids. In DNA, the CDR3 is TGTGCCACCAGCAGAGCTTCGAACACTGAAGCTTTCTTT. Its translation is CATSRASNTEAFF.

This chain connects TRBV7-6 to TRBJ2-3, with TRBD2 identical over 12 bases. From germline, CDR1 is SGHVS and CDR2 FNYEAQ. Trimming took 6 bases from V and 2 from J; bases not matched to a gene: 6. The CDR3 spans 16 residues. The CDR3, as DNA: TGTGCCAGCAGTCGACTAGCGGGAGCTAACACAGATACGCAGTATTTT. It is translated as CASSRLAGANTDTQYF.

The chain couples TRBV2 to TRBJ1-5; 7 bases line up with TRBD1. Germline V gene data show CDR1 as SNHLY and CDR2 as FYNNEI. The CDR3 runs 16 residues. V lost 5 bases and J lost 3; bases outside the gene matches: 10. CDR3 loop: CASSLPQGQPNQPQHF. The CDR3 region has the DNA TGTGCCAGCAGTTTACCACAGGGACAGCCCAATCAGCCCCAGCATTTT.

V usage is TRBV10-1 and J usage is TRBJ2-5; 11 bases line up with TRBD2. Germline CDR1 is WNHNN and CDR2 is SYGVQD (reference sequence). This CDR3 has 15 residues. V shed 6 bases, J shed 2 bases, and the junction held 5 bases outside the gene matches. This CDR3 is CASSKGLAAQETQYF. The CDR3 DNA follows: TGCGCCAGCAGCAAGGGACTAGCGGCACAAGAGACCCAGTACTTC.

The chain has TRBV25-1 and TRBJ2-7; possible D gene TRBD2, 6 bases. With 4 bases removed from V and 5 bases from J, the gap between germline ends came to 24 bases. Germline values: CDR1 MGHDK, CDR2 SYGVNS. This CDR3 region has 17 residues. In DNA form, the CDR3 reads TGTGCCAGCAGTGTTAGACCGGGAGCCAAAGGTGACCACGAGCAGTACTTC. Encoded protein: CASSVRPGAKGDHEQYF.

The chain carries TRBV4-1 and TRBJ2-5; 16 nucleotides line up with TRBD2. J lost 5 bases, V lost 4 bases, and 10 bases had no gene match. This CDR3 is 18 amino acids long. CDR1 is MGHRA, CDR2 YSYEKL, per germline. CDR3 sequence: CASSRTLGLAGGPETQYF. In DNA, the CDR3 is TGCGCCAGCAGCCGGACCCTGGGACTAGCGGGAGGGCCGGAGACCCAGTACTTC.

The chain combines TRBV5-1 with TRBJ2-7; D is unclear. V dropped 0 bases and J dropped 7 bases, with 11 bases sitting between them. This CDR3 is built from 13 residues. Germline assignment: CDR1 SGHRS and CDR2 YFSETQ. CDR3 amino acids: CASSLGSPTEQYF. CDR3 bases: TGCGCCAGCAGCTTGGGTAGTCCTACGGAGCAGTACTTC.

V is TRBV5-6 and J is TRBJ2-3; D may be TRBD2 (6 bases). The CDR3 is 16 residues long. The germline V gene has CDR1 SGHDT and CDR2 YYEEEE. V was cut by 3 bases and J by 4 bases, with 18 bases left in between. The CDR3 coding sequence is TGTGCCAGCAGCTATCCAAGGAGGCGGGATTCAGATACGCAGTATTTT. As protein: CASSYPRRRDSDTQYF.

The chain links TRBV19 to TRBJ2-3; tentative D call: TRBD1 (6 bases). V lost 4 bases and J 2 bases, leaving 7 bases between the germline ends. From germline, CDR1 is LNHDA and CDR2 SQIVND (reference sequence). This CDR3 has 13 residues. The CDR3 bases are TGTGCCAGTAGTAACAGGGCCACAGATACGCAGTATTTT. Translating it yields CASSNRATDTQYF.

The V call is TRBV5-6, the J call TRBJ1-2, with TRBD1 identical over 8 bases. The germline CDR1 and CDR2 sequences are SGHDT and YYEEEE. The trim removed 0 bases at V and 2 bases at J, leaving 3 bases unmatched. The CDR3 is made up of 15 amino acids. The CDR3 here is CASSLVAGGNYGYTF. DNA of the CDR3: TGTGCCAGCAGCTTGGTGGCAGGGGGCAACTATGGCTACACCTTC.

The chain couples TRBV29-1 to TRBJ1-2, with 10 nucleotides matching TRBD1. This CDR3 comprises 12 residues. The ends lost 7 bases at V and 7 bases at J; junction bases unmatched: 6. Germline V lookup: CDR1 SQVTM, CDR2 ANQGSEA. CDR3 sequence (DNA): TGCAGCGCTTTCGGACAGGGGGGTGGCTACACCTTC. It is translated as CSAFGQGGGYTF.

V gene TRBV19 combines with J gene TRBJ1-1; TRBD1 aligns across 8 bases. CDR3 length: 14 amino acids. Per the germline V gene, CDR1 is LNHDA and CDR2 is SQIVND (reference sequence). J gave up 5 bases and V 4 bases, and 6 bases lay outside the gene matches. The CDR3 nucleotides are TGTGCCAGTAGTAGTGGACAGGGTTTAACTGAAGCTTTCTTT. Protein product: CASSSGQGLTEAFF.

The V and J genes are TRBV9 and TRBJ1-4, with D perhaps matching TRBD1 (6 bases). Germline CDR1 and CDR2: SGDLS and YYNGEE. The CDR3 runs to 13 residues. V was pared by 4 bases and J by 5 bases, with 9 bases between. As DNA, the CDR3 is TGTGCCAGCAGCACAGGACAGAATGAAAAACTGTTTTTT. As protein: CASSTGQNEKLFF.

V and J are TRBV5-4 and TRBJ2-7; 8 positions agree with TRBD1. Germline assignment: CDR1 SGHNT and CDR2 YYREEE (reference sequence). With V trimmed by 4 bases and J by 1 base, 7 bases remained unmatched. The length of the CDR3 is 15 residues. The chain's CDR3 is CASSPRTGISYEQYF. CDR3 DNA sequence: TGTGCCAGCAGCCCGAGGACAGGGATATCCTACGAGCAGTACTTC.

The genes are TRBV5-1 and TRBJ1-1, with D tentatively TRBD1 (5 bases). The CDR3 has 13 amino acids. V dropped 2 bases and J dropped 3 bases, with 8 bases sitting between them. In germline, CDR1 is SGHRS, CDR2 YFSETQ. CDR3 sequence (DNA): TGCGCCAGCAGCTTTGGAGGGGACACTGAAGCTTTCTTT. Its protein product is CASSFGGDTEAFF.

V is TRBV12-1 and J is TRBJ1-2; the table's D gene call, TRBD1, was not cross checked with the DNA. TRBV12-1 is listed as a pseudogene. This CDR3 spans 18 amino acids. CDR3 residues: CASSFVDRPRDSNYGYTF. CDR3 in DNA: TGTGCCAGCAGCTTTGTGGACAGGCCGAGAGATTCTAACTATGGCTACACCTTC.

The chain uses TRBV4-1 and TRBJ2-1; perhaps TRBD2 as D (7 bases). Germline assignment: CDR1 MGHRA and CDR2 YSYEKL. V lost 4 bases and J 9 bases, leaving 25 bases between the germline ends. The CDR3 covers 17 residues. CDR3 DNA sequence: TGCGCCAGCAGCCCACGCGTCATCCTAGCGGAGGGGGGTGAGCAGTTCTTC. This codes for CASSPRVILAEGGEQFF.

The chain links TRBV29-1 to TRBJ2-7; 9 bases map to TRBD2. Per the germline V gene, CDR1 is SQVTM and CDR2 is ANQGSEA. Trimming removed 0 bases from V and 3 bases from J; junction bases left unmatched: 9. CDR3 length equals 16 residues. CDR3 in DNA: TGCAGCGTTGAAGATCGAGCTAGCGGGACCTACTACGAGCAGTACTTC. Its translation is CSVEDRASGTYYEQYF.

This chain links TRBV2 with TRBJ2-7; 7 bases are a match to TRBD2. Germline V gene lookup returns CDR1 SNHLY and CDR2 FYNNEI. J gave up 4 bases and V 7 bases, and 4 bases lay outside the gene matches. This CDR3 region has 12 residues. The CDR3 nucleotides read TGTGCCAGCATGCGGGAGTGGTACGAGCAGTACTTC. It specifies CASMREWYEQYF.

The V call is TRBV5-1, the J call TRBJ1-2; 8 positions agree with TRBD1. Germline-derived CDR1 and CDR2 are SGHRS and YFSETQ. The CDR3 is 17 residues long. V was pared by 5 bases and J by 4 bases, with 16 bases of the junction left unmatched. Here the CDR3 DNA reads TGCGCCAGCAGTTCCCTAGGTGCAGGGGGCTGGAGCTATGGCTACACCTTC. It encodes CASSSLGAGGWSYGYTF.

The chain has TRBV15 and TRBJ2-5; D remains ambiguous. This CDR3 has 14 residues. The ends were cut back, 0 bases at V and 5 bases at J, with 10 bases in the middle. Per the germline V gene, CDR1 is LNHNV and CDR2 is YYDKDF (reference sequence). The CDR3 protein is CATSRDSGVETQYF. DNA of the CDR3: TGTGCCACCAGCAGAGATTCAGGCGTGGAGACCCAGTACTTC.